The 26 T cell receptor beta chains below were found in one sample sequenced in a study of identical twins. TCRdb passed the 5' RACE reads through MiXCR, listing each CDR3 protein once. The repertoire consists of around 690,000 distinct CDR3 sequences, with 21% occurring once and the leading ten covering approximately 4.3%. Another study also made use of these data, one on T cells expressing NK-cell markers.

The sample taken for sequencing was PBMCs. The receptors shown here come from a woman between 18 and 30 years old in good health.

V is TRBV5-1 and J is TRBJ2-1, with TRBD2 matching 7 bases. Germline CDR1 SGHRS, CDR2 YFSETQ. J was trimmed by 6 bases and V by 7 bases; bases with no gene match: 13. The CDR3 covers 15 residues. The CDR3 protein is CASAHRASGGNEQFF. The CDR3, as DNA: TGCGCCAGCGCTCATCGGGCTAGCGGTGGCAATGAGCAGTTCTTC.

This clonotype showed up just a few times. The rearrangement uses TRBV27 and TRBJ2-7; 10 bases line up with TRBD1. Losses at the gene ends were 3 bases for V and 0 bases for J; bases not matched to a gene: 2. Germline V gives CDR1 MNHEY, CDR2 SMNVEV (reference sequence). CDR3 length equals 15 residues. CDR3 in amino acids: CASSFGTGDSYEQYF. The CDR3 bases are TGTGCCAGCAGTTTCGGGACAGGGGACTCCTACGAGCAGTACTTC.

Only a few counts were recorded for this clonotype. The rearrangement joins TRBV29-1 to TRBJ2-7; TRBD2 matches at 8 bases. This CDR3 comprises 15 residues. J gave up 3 bases and V 1 base, and 8 bases lay outside the gene matches. Germline V CDR1 and CDR2: SQVTM, ANQGSEA. The CDR3 bases are TGCAGCGTTGAAGGTCCCAGCGGGAGAAACTACGAGCAGTACTTC. Translated: CSVEGPSGRNYEQYF.

This rearrangement joins TRBV25-1 to TRBJ1-5, with D perhaps TRBD1 (6 bases). The germline gives CDR1 MGHDK, CDR2 SYGVNS. The CDR3 is 13 amino acids. Trimming removed 4 bases at V and 11 bases at J, with 15 bases between. Written as DNA, the CDR3 is TGTGCCAGCAGTGGCCGGGACAAACAGACCCAGCATTTT. This encodes CASSGRDKQTQHF.

The sample holds a few counts of this clonotype. The chain links TRBV7-8 to TRBJ2-3; D remains unclear. The ends were cut back, 7 bases at V and 0 bases at J, with 8 bases in the middle. This CDR3 is built from 13 residues. Germline-derived CDR1 and CDR2 are SGHVS and FQNEAQ. CDR3 residues: CASTMASTDTQYF. In nucleotides, the CDR3 is TGTGCCAGCACCATGGCAAGCACAGATACGCAGTATTTT.

This clonotype was observed a handful of times. V usage is TRBV7-6 and J usage is TRBJ2-7; D might be TRBD2 (6 bases). V was pared by 0 bases and J by 5 bases, with 17 bases between. The CDR3 runs to 16 residues. From germline, CDR1 is SGHVS and CDR2 FNYEAQ. CDR3 sequence (DNA): TGTGCCAGCAGCTTAGCCCTCGGGAGATCCCAGGACGAGCAGTACTTC. This sequence encodes CASSLALGRSQDEQYF.

This clonotype was detected a few times. Written as DNA, the CDR3 is TGCGCCAGCAGCCCGTCCGTGTACTCACCCCTCCACTTT. This codes for CASSPSVYSPLHF. This chain joins TRBV5-1 and TRBJ1-6, with D unresolved. From germline, CDR1 is SGHRS and CDR2 YFSETQ. The CDR3 spans 13 residues. The V gene lost 4 bases and the J gene lost 10 bases, with 12 bases spanning the gap. Full variable domain (remainder filled in from reference TRBV5-1 and TRBJ1-6): KAGVTQTPRYLIKTRGQQVTLSCSPISGHRSVSWYQQTPGQGLQFLFEYFSETQRNKGNFPGRFSGRQFSNSRSEMNVSTLELGDSALYLCASSPSVYSPLHFGNGTRLTVT.

This clonotype was observed a handful of times. The chain is built from TRBV11-1 and TRBJ2-3; TRBD2 matches at 11 bases. Trimming removed 5 bases from V and 1 base from J; junction bases left unmatched: 11. CDR3 size: 18 residues. Germline lookup yields CDR1 SGHAT and CDR2 FQDESV (reference sequence). The CDR3 DNA sequence: TGTGCCAGCAGCCCGTTAGCGGGAGGGCCTTGGCGCACAGATACGCAGTATTTT. It encodes CASSPLAGGPWRTDTQYF.

This clonotype was picked up a small number of times. The chain uses TRBV12-5 and TRBJ2-1, with D unclear. This CDR3 is built from 14 residues. V gave up 3 bases and J gave up 5 bases, with 11 bases separating them. Germline V CDR1 and CDR2: LGHNT, FRNRAP. CDR3 nucleotide sequence: TGTGCTAGTGGTTTAGGGCGCACTGACAATGAGCAGTTCTTC. The encoded protein is CASGLGRTDNEQFF.

J is TRBJ2-1 and V is TRBV10-2; the D gene could be TRBD1 or TRBD2 (5 bases each). Germline V lookup: CDR1 WSHSY, CDR2 SAAADI. Trimming took 4 bases from V and 6 from J, leaving 10 bases between them. This CDR3 has 13 residues. The CDR3 DNA sequence: TGCGCCAGCAGTGGGGGACGGATCAATGAGCAGTTCTTC. Residues: CASSGGRINEQFF.

The CDR3 sequence: CASSSSGREETQYF. CDR3 nucleotides: TGCGCCAGCAGCTCTAGCGGGAGGGAAGAGACCCAGTACTTC. The chain has TRBV5-1 and TRBJ2-5; 12 positions agree with TRBD2. V gave up 3 bases and J gave up 3 bases; unmatched junction bases: 0. The germline V gene has CDR1 SGHRS and CDR2 YFSETQ. The CDR3 length is 14 residues.

The chain joins TRBV20-1 to TRBJ1-1; no reliable D call. The CDR3 loop spans 11 amino acids. V lost 3 bases and J 4 bases, leaving 6 bases between the germline ends. The V gene's germline CDR1 is DFQATT and CDR2 SNEGSKA (reference sequence). The CDR3 coding sequence is TGCAGTGCTAGTATTAGCACTGAAGCTTTCTTT. It is translated as CSASISTEAFF.

This clonotype appeared many times. The V and J genes are TRBV5-1 and TRBJ1-1; D is perhaps TRBD1 (5 bases). CDR3 length: 14 amino acids. V was shortened by 2 bases and J by 6 bases, with 14 bases between the two germline ends. Germline lookup yields CDR1 SGHRS and CDR2 YFSETQ. In DNA, the CDR3 is TGCGCCAGCAGCTTTGACAGTAGGTCCCCTGAAGCTTTCTTT. Translated, it gives CASSFDSRSPEAFF.

The chain carries TRBV28 and TRBJ2-7; D is ambiguous. Deletions cut 7 bases from V and 2 bases from J, with 12 bases between. Germline V gene sequence: CDR1 MDHEN, CDR2 SYDVKM. CDR3 length: 13 residues. CDR3 DNA sequence: TGTGCCAGCACCAACGCGCTAGCCTACGAGCAGTACTTC. Translation: CASTNALAYEQYF.

The V and J genes are TRBV5-1 and TRBJ2-3; TRBD2 agrees at 11 bases. J was trimmed by 2 bases and V by 4 bases; bases with no gene match: 6. The CDR3 sequence is 16 residues long. CDR1 is SGHRS, CDR2 YFSETQ, per germline. The chain's CDR3 is CASSHGLAGPTDTQYF. As DNA, the CDR3 is TGCGCCAGCAGCCACGGACTAGCGGGTCCCACAGATACGCAGTATTTT.

This clonotype was observed many times. This rearrangement joins TRBV27 to TRBJ2-7; D is ambiguous. This CDR3 has 15 residues. CDR1 is MNHEY and CDR2 is SMNVEV in the germline V gene (reference sequence). With 6 bases removed from V and 1 base from J, the gap between germline ends came to 16 bases. The CDR3 nucleotides read TGTGCCAGCAGAATAGCCGAGACCGCATCCTACGAGCAGTACTTC. Its translation: CASRIAETASYEQYF.

The chain carries TRBV12-3 or TRBV12-4 and TRBJ2-2; D perhaps matches TRBD1 (5 bases). This CDR3 region has 15 residues. The ends were cut back, 7 bases at V and 2 bases at J, with 14 bases in the middle. CDR3 residues: CASTDPGRNTGELFF. The CDR3 DNA sequence: TGTGCCAGCACCGACCCAGGGCGAAACACCGGGGAGCTGTTTTTT.

This clonotype was observed a handful of times. The chain joins TRBV5-5 to TRBJ2-2; D is unclear. V was clipped by 1 base and J by 3 bases, with 13 bases between them. In germline, CDR1 is SGHKS, CDR2 YYEKEE (reference sequence). The CDR3 contains 16 residues. The CDR3 nucleotides are TGTGCCAGCAGCTTGAGCGTGTTTGGGGACACCGGGGAGCTGTTTTTT. This sequence encodes CASSLSVFGDTGELFF.

The chain uses TRBV24-1 and TRBJ2-3; TRBD2 aligns across 7 bases. The V gene end was trimmed by 5 bases and the J gene end by 4 bases; junction bases not matched to a gene: 5. The CDR3 is made up of 14 amino acids. Per the germline V gene, CDR1 is KGHDR and CDR2 is SFDVKD. CDR3 sequence: CATSVGGGSDTQYF. DNA of the CDR3: TGTGCCACCAGTGTTGGCGGGGGTTCAGATACGCAGTATTTT.

This clonotype has just a few counts. This chain links TRBV12-3 or TRBV12-4 with TRBJ2-2; D uncertain. V gave up 3 bases and J gave up 8 bases, with 10 bases separating them. The length of the CDR3 is 13 residues. CDR3 amino acids: CASSFSVVGELFF. CDR3 nucleotides: TGTGCCAGCAGTTTCTCGGTCGTTGGGGAGCTGTTTTTT.

In DNA, the CDR3 is TGTGCCAGCAGCCTGACCTTAAATAACTATGGCTACACCTTC. This gives the protein CASSLTLNNYGYTF. V is TRBV7-8 and J is TRBJ1-2; D is ambiguous. Trimming stripped 5 bases from V and 1 base from J, with 11 bases between. The CDR3 has 14 residues. Germline CDR1 and CDR2: SGHVS and FQNEAQ.

Written as DNA, the CDR3 is TGCGCCAGCAGCCCGACAGGGGAAAACAATCAGCCCCAGCATTTT. Translating gives CASSPTGENNQPQHF. J is TRBJ1-5 and V is TRBV4-3; 8 bases are a match to TRBD1. The CDR3 spans 15 residues. Germline assignment: CDR1 LGHNA and CDR2 YSLEER. V shed 4 bases and J 3 bases; nucleotides not matched to a gene: 5.

In this sample, this clonotype turned up a few times. The rearrangement uses TRBV30 and TRBJ2-2; tentatively, D is TRBD1 or TRBD2 (5 bases each). Germline CDR1 GTSNPN, CDR2 SVGIG (reference sequence). Trimming pared 6 bases from V and 0 bases from J, leaving 14 bases between. This CDR3 is 15 amino acids long. CDR3 coding DNA: TGTGCCTGCCCCCGGGACGGGGCGAACACCGGGGAGCTGTTTTTT. As protein: CACPRDGANTGELFF.

Only a few counts were recorded for this clonotype. The rearrangement uses TRBV11-2 and TRBJ2-1, with 11 bases identical to TRBD2. CDR1 is SGHAT and CDR2 is FQNNGV in the germline V gene. After removal of 4 bases from V and 10 bases from J, the junction contained 12 bases not matched to a gene. The CDR3 extends over 16 amino acids. The CDR3 loop reads CASSSVTSGVSREQFF. CDR3 nucleotide sequence: TGTGCCAGCAGCTCCGTGACTAGCGGGGTGTCTAGGGAGCAGTTCTTC.

The chain links TRBV6-6 to TRBJ2-3; no clear D. From germline, CDR1 is MNHNY and CDR2 SVGAGI (reference sequence). V dropped 8 bases and J dropped 1 base, with 10 bases sitting between them. There are 13 residues in the CDR3. The CDR3 loop reads CASCLAGTDTQYF. CDR3 nucleotides: TGTGCCAGCTGCTTGGCCGGCACAGATACGCAGTATTTT.

The V gene is TRBV25-1, the J gene TRBJ1-6; no definite D call. The V end was cut by 2 bases, the J end by 9 bases, with 5 bases between. CDR1 MGHDK and CDR2 SYGVNS come from the germline V gene. The CDR3 has 12 residues. CDR3 bases: TGTGCCAGCAGTGAACACGGTTCACCCCTCCACTTT. Protein product: CASSEHGSPLHF.